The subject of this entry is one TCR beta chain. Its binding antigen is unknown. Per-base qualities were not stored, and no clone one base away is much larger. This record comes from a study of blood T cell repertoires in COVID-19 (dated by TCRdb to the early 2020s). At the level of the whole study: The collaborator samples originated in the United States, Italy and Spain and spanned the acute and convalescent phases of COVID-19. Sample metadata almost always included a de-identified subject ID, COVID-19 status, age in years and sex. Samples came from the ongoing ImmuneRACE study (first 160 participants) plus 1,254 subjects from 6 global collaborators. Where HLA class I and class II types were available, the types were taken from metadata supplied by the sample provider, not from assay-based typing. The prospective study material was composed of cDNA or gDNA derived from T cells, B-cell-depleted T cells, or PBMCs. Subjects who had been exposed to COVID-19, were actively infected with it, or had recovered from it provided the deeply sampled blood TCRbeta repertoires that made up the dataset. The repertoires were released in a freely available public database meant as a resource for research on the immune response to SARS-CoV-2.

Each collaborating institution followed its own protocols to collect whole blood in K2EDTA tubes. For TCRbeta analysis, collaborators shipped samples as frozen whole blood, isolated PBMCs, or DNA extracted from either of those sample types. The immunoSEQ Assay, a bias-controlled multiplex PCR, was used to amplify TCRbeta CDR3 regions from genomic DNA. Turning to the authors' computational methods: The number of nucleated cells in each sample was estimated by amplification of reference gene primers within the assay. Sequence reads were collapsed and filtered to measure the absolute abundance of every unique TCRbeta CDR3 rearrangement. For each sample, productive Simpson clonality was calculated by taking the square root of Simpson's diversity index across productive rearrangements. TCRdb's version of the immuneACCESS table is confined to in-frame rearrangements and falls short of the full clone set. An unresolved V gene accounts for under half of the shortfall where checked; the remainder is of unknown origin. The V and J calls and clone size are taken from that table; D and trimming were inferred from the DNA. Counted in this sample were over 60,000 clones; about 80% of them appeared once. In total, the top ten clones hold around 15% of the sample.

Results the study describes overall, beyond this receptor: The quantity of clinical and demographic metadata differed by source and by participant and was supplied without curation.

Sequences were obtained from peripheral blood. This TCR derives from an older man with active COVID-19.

Here the CDR3 is given as CASSRSQGTQHF. The DNA is as follows: TGTGCCAGTAGTCGAAGTCAGGGCACCCAGCATTTT. The V and J genes are TRBV19 and TRBJ1-5; the D gene is perhaps TRBD1, on 5 matching bases. CDR1 LNHDA and CDR2 SQIVND were looked up in the germline V gene (reference sequence). The CDR3, cysteine through phenylalanine, is 12 amino acids long. The read is trimmed to its CDR3 DNA, 36 bases read in frame from base 1. The trim is 5 bases for V and 11 bases for J, with a gap of 13 bases between the germline ends.